The 4 T cell receptor beta chains below all came from one sample that was sequenced in a study of identical twins. TCRdb fed the 5' RACE reads into MiXCR, producing one record per CDR3 protein. The sample holds 400,000 to 550,000 distinct CDR3 sequences, less than 25% seen once. These sequences were also reported in another study, on T cells expressing NK-cell markers.

Source material: CD4+ T cells sorted from blood. Every receptor here comes from a young woman in good health.

This clonotype was observed a handful of times. The V gene is TRBV20-1, the J gene TRBJ2-1, with 13 bases that match TRBD2. The CDR3 is 15 residues long. The J segment lost 8 bases and the V segment lost 0 bases, leaving 4 bases of the junction unmatched. Germline-derived CDR1 and CDR2 are DFQATT and SNEGSKA (reference sequence). CDR3 region: CSARDTSGGADEQFF. CDR3 bases: TGCAGTGCTAGAGATACTAGCGGGGGGGCTGATGAGCAGTTCTTC.

Remarks on this clonotype: A much larger clone is a single base away; this may be a read error. This chain links TRBV12-3 or TRBV12-4 with TRBJ1-2; the D gene is possibly TRBD1 (5 bases). The CDR3 loop spans 13 amino acids. The V gene lost 4 bases and the J gene lost 2 bases, with 8 bases spanning the gap. The DNA of the CDR3 is TGTGCCAGCAGTTCGACAGTGAACTATGGCTACACCTTC. Its protein is CASSSTVNYGYTF.

This clonotype was recorded a few times. V gene TRBV20-1 combines with J gene TRBJ2-5; 8 nucleotides match TRBD2. Losses at the gene ends were 4 bases for V and 5 bases for J; bases not matched to a gene: 6. Germline values: CDR1 DFQATT, CDR2 SNEGSKA (reference sequence). The CDR3 totals 13 residues. CDR3 sequence: CSATRTSFETQYF. DNA of the CDR3: TGCAGTGCTACGAGGACTAGCTTTGAGACCCAGTACTTC.

The chain links TRBV29-1 to TRBJ2-1; 9 bases line up with TRBD2. The V gene end was trimmed by 3 bases and the J gene end by 3 bases; junction bases not matched to a gene: 6. Germline CDR1 and CDR2: SQVTM and ANQGSEA. This CDR3 has 15 amino acids. This CDR3 is CSVERASGNYNEQFF. CDR3 DNA: TGCAGCGTTGAGAGGGCTAGCGGGAACTACAATGAGCAGTTCTTC.